This T cell receptor beta chain was sequenced during a study of cytomegalovirus exposure and HLA in healthy donors. The PCR was carried out with 60 Vbeta primers and 13 Jbeta primers. The assay was immunoSEQ multiplex PCR, and TCRdb's table has in-frame clones only and misses some. The profile shows 90,000 to 140,000 clones, about 80% of them singletons. In regard to this clone: Its antigen is as yet unknown.

V lost 4 bases and J lost 1, with 15 bases in between. The length of the CDR3 is 17 residues. Germline V gives CDR1 SGDLS, CDR2 YYNGEE. General study findings and limits: TCR beta chains numbering more than 150 were designated cytomegalovirus-associated. Donors were assumed by presence/absence analyses to have roughly uniform sequencing depth.

The rearrangement joins TRBV9 to TRBJ2-6; D is possibly TRBD2 (5 bases). The receptor was derived from a man aged 30-40 years in good health and CMV-seronegative. The sample was PBMCs. CDR3 nucleotides: TGTGCCAGCAGCCTGCAACCCCCGGGATCTGGGGCCAACGTCCTGACTTTC. Translated: CASSLQPPGSGANVLTF.